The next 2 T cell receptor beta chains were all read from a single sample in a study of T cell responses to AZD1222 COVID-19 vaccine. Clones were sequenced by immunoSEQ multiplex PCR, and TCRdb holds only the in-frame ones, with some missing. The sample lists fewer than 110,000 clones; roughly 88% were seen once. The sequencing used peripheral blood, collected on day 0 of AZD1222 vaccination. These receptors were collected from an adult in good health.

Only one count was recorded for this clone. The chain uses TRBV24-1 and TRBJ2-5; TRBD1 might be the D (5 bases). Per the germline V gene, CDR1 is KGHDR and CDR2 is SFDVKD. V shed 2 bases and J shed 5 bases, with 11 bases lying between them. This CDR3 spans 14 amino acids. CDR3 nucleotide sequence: TGTGCCACCAGTGATTCCAGGGTGTCCGAGACCCAGTACTTC. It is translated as CATSDSRVSETQYF.

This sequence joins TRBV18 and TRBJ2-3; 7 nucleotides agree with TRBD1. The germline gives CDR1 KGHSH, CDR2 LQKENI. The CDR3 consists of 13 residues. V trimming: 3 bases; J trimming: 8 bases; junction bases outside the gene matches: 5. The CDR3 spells CASSPGQEGTQYF. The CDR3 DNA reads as TGTGCCAGCTCACCTGGACAGGAAGGTACGCAGTATTTT.